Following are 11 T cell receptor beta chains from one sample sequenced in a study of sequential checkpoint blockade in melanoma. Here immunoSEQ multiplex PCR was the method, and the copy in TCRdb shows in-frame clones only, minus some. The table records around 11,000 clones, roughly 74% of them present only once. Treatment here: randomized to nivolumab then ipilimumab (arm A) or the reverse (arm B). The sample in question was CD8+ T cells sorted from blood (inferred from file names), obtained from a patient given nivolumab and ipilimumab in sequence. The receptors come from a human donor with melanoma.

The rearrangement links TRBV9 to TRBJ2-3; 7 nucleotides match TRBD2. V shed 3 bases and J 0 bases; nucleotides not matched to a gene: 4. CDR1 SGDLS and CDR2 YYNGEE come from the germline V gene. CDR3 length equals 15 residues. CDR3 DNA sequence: TGTGCCAGCAGCGATCGGGGACTAAGCACAGATACGCAGTATTTT. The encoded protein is CASSDRGLSTDTQYF.

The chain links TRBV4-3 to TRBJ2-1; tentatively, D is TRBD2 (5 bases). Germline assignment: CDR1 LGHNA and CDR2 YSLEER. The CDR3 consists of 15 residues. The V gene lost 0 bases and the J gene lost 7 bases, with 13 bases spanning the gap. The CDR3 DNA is TGCGCCAGCAGCCAAGATGGGAATAGACTAAATGAGCAGTTCTTC. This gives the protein CASSQDGNRLNEQFF.

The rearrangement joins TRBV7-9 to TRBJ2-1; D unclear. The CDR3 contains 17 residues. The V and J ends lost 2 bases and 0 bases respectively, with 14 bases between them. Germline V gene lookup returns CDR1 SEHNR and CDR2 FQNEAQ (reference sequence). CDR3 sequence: CASSLRMRSSSYNEQFF. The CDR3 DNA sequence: TGTGCCAGCAGCTTACGGATGAGGTCTAGCTCCTACAATGAGCAGTTCTTC.

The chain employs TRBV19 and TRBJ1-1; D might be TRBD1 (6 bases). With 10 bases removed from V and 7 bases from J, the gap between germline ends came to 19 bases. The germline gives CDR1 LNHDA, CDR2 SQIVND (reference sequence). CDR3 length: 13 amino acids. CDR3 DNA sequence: TGTGCCACTTCCCTAAGGGGGACGGATGAAGCTTTCTTT. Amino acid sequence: CATSLRGTDEAFF.

The CDR3 DNA follows: TGTGCCAGCAGACAGGGAGTAGGGGAGACCCAGTACTTC. Its translation is CASRQGVGETQYF. The chain couples TRBV5-6 to TRBJ2-5; perhaps TRBD1 as D (6 bases). CDR1 is SGHDT and CDR2 is YYEEEE in the germline V gene. V gave up 5 bases and J gave up 5 bases, with 13 bases separating them. This CDR3 is built from 13 residues.

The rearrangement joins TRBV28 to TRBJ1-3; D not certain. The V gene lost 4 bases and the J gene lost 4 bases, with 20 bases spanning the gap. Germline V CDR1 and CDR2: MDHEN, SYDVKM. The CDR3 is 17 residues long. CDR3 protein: CASSSEGNRELGNTIYF. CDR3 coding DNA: TGTGCCAGCAGTTCCGAAGGTAATAGAGAACTAGGAAACACCATATATTTT.

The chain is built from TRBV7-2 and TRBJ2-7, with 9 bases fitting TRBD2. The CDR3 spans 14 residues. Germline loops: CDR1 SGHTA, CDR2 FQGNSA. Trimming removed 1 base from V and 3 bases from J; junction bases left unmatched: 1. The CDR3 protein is CASSLVTSGYEQYF. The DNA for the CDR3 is TGTGCCAGCAGCTTAGTGACTAGCGGCTACGAGCAGTACTTC.

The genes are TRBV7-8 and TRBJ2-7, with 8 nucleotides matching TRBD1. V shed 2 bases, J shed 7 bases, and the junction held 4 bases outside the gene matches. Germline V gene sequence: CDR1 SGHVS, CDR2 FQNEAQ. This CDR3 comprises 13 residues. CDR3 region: CASSLQGAGEQYF. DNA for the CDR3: TGTGCCAGCAGCTTACAGGGGGCGGGGGAGCAGTACTTC.

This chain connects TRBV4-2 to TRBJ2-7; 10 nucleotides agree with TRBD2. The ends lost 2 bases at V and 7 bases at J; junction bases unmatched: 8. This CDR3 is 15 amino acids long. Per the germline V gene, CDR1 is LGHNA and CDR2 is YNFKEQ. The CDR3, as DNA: TGTGCCAGCAGCCAACAGCTAGCGGGAGCCTGGGAGCAGTACTTC. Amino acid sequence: CASSQQLAGAWEQYF.

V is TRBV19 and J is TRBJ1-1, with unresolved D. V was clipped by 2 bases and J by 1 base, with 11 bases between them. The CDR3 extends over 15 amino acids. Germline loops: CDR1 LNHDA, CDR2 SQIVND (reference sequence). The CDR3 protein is CASSITGGSNTEAFF. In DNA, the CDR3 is TGTGCCAGTAGTATAACGGGAGGGTCGAACACTGAAGCTTTCTTT.

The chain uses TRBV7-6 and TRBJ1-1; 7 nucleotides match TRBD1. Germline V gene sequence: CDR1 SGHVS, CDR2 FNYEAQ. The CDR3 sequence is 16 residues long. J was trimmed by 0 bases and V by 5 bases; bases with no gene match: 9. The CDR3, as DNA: TGTGCCAGCAGCCGTCGACAGGGAGAAATGAACACTGAAGCTTTCTTT. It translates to CASSRRQGEMNTEAFF.